This is a list of T cell receptor beta chains from one sample in a study of CD8 T cells in ankylosing spondylitis. TCRdb recomputed calls from the 5' RACE reads with MiXCR, one row per CDR3 protein. The sample consists of 220,000 or so distinct CDR3 sequences, under 12% of them appearing once. Sequenced: blood, either unsorted or a sorted T cell fraction (not recorded which). These receptors were taken from a male donor with ankylosing spondylitis or in good health (not recorded which). Each CDR3 is given with its conserved first and last residue. The order of the fields is clone size, CDR3 length, J gene, D gene, V gene, CDR3 protein, CDR3 DNA. D genes are given only for firm matches. Only part of the rows carry a size: once, few, many, or a class if the clone is expanded.

. | 15 | TRBJ2-7 | . | TRBV7-2 | CASSFTTGPTGEQYF | TGTGCCAGCAGCTTTACCACGGGGCCCACCGGCGAGCAGTACTTC
many | 16 | TRBJ2-3 | . | TRBV27 | CASSWRGPSSTDTQYF | TGTGCCAGCAGTTGGAGAGGGCCTTCTAGCACAGATACGCAGTATTTT
. | 15 | TRBJ2-5 | . | TRBV11-2 | CASSHGDRAGETQYF | TGTGCCAGCAGCCATGGGGATAGGGCCGGGGAGACCCAGTACTTC
many | 15 | TRBJ2-3 | . | TRBV9 | CASSVLSSSTDTQYF | TGTGCCAGCAGCGTCTTGTCTAGCAGCACAGATACGCAGTATTTT
few | 13 | TRBJ2-7 | . | TRBV12-5 | CVSGLAGTYEQYF | TGTGTTAGTGGTTTGGCGGGCACCTACGAGCAGTACTTC
many | 14 | TRBJ2-1 | TRBD2 | TRBV20-1 | CSARGSGGLDEQFF | TGCAGTGCTAGAGGTAGCGGGGGGCTGGATGAGCAGTTCTTC
many | 20 | TRBJ2-1 | TRBD2 | TRBV20-1 | CSARDRAGGLIFSSYNEQFF | TGCAGTGCTAGAGATCGTGCGGGGGGGCTCATATTTAGTAGTTACAATGAGCAGTTCTTC
. | 15 | TRBJ2-1 | . | TRBV2 | CARFPPGHLYNEQFF | TGTGCCAGATTCCCGCCGGGACACTTGTACAATGAGCAGTTCTTC
few | 14 | TRBJ1-5 | . | TRBV20-1 | CSARGDRSNQPQHF | TGCAGTGCTAGAGGGGACCGGAGTAATCAGCCCCAGCATTTT
many | 16 | TRBJ2-2 | TRBD1 | TRBV5-1 | CASSLDGQANTGELFF | TGCGCCAGCAGCTTGGATGGACAGGCGAACACCGGGGAGCTGTTTTTT
many | 14 | TRBJ2-3 | . | TRBV20-1 | CSAPSFLSAGLGHF | TGCAGTGCTCCCTCCTTCCTTAGCGCGGGGCTGGGGCATTTT
. | 13 | TRBJ1-5 | TRBD1 | TRBV19 | CASSDREHQPQHF | TGTGCCAGTAGCGACAGGGAGCATCAGCCCCAGCATTTT
few | 15 | TRBJ2-7 | . | TRBV12-3/TRBV12-4 | CASSLRGTATYEQYF | TGTGCCAGCAGTTTACGCGGGACGGCTACCTACGAGCAGTACTTC
many | 13 | TRBJ2-1 | . | TRBV5-1 | CASSYNEGNEQFF | TGCGCCAGCAGCTACAATGAGGGCAATGAGCAGTTCTTC
. | 13 | TRBJ1-1 | . | TRBV30 | CAWSAELNTEAFF | TGTGCCTGGAGTGCAGAATTGAACACTGAAGCTTTCTTT
many | 14 | TRBJ2-1 | . | TRBV20-1 | CSARDLAEYNEQFF | TGCAGTGCTAGAGATCTGGCAGAATACAATGAGCAGTTCTTC
. | 14 | TRBJ1-1 | . | TRBV6-1 | CASSSAQGNTEAFF | TGTGCCAGCAGTAGCGCACAGGGGAACACTGAAGCTTTCTTT
. | 14 | TRBJ2-1 | . | TRBV12-3/TRBV12-4 | CASSLGKTWTEQFF | TGTGCCAGCAGTTTAGGGAAAACGTGGACGGAGCAGTTCTTC
few | 15 | TRBJ2-1 | . | TRBV7-2 | CASSFVGDGYNEQFF | TGTGCCAGCAGCTTCGTAGGGGATGGCTACAATGAGCAGTTCTTC
. | 14 | TRBJ1-2 | TRBD1 | TRBV7-9 | CASSPGQGWQGYTF | TGTGCCAGCAGCCCGGGACAGGGATGGCAGGGCTACACCTTC
many | 16 | TRBJ2-1 | . | TRBV24-1 | CATSDFREVGYNEQFF | TGTGCCACCAGTGATTTCAGGGAAGTAGGCTACAATGAGCAGTTCTTC
. | 17 | TRBJ1-6 | . | TRBV4-2 | CASSPGIGRNYNSPLHF | TGTGCCAGCAGCCCCGGGATAGGGCGCAACTATAATTCACCCCTCCACTTT
many | 17 | TRBJ2-1 | . | TRBV20-1 | CSARDAGKGIAYNEQFF | TGCAGTGCAAGAGATGCGGGAAAGGGTATTGCCTACAATGAGCAGTTCTTC
. | 19 | TRBJ2-1 | TRBD2 | TRBV7-3 | CASSLMPRGVSGGANEQFF | TGTGCCAGCAGCTTAATGCCCCGGGGTGTTAGCGGGGGTGCGAATGAGCAGTTCTTC
many | 17 | TRBJ2-5 | . | TRBV28 | CASSLGSGVPGQETQYF | TGTGCCAGCAGTTTAGGGTCGGGGGTCCCCGGGCAAGAGACCCAGTACTTC
. | 20 | TRBJ2-1 | TRBD2 | TRBV5-4 | CASSFLGIGTSGNTYNEQFF | TGTGCCAGCAGCTTCCTTGGGATTGGTACTAGCGGAAATACCTACAATGAGCAGTTCTTC
many | 16 | TRBJ1-5 | TRBD1 | TRBV28 | CASSPGQVRGHQPQHF | TGTGCCAGCAGCCCCGGACAGGTGCGCGGCCATCAGCCCCAGCATTTT
many | 15 | TRBJ2-1 | TRBD2 | TRBV5-1 | CASSLSGNGRDEQFF | TGCGCCAGCAGCTTGTCCGGCAACGGGAGGGATGAGCAGTTCTTC
. | 14 | TRBJ1-6 | TRBD1 | TRBV12-3/TRBV12-4 | CASRSGTGGSPLHF | TGTGCCAGCAGGTCCGGGACAGGGGGCTCACCCCTCCACTTT
many | 14 | TRBJ1-2 | . | TRBV7-2 | CASSPTQTVYGYTF | TGTGCCAGCAGCCCTACACAAACTGTTTATGGCTACACCTTC
. | 13 | TRBJ1-1 | . | TRBV6-1 | CASNGHLKTEAFF | TGTGCCAGCAACGGGCACCTGAAGACTGAAGCTTTCTTT
. | 15 | TRBJ2-7 | . | TRBV15 | CATSAPKGGGHEQYF | TGTGCCACCTCCGCCCCGAAGGGCGGAGGTCACGAGCAGTACTTC
. | 16 | TRBJ2-1 | TRBD2 | TRBV5-6 | CASSPRLGRGGHEQFF | TGTGCCAGCAGCCCGAGATTGGGGCGGGGGGGGCATGAGCAGTTCTTC
. | 16 | TRBJ2-3 | . | TRBV28 | CASSPASGTSTDTQYF | TGTGCCAGCAGCCCAGCATCCGGGACAAGTACGGATACGCAGTATTTT
many | 15 | TRBJ1-4 | . | TRBV5-1 | CASSFDTSTNEKLFF | TGCGCCAGCAGCTTCGACACCTCAACTAATGAAAAACTGTTTTTT
. | 13 | TRBJ2-7 | . | TRBV30 | CAWNKGRAYEQYF | TGTGCCTGGAACAAGGGGCGCGCCTACGAGCAGTACTTC
. | 17 | TRBJ2-3 | . | TRBV9 | CASSVPEELGETDTQYF | TGTGCCAGCAGCGTCCCCGAGGAGCTGGGGGAAACTGATACGCAGTATTTT
many | 15 | TRBJ2-2 | . | TRBV5-1 | CASSSQGGGSGELFF | TGCGCCAGCAGCTCCCAGGGGGGGGGCTCCGGGGAGCTGTTTTTT
many | 14 | TRBJ2-5 | . | TRBV5-1 | CASSLGTRGETQYF | TGCGCCAGCAGCTTGGGGACAAGAGGAGAGACCCAGTACTTC
many | 15 | TRBJ1-3 | . | TRBV25-1 | CASSSGGVAGNTIYF | TGTGCCAGCTCCTCCGGGGGGGTGGCTGGAAACACCATATATTTT
many | 11 | TRBJ2-1 | . | TRBV20-1 | CSARDKSRQFF | TGCAGTGCTAGAGATAAGAGCAGACAGTTCTTC
many | 14 | TRBJ1-5 | . | TRBV3-1 | CASSQDYGNQPQHF | TGTGCCAGCAGCCAAGATTATGGAAATCAGCCCCAGCATTTT
. | 13 | TRBJ1-4 | TRBD1 | TRBV6-1 | CASRGTGEEKLFF | TGTGCCAGTCGCGGGACAGGGGAGGAAAAACTGTTTTTT
few | 16 | TRBJ2-3 | TRBD2 | TRBV7-2 | CASSFDSGAGTDTQYF | TGTGCCAGCAGCTTCGATAGCGGGGCTGGCACAGATACGCAGTATTTT
many | 14 | TRBJ1-4 | . | TRBV10-3 | CAIRRDGGNEKLFF | TGTGCCATCAGGAGGGACGGGGGTAATGAAAAACTGTTTTTT
many | 15 | TRBJ2-4 | . | TRBV5-6 | CASSLWQLAKNIQYF | TGTGCCAGCAGCTTGTGGCAGCTAGCCAAAAACATTCAGTACTTC
few | 18 | TRBJ1-1 | . | TRBV21-1 | CASSKAIGDRGLNTEAFF | TGTGCCAGCAGCAAAGCGATAGGTGACAGGGGCTTGAACACTGAAGCTTTCTTT
many | 13 | TRBJ1-1 | . | TRBV6-1 | CASSEAALRAAFF | TGTGCCAGCAGTGAAGCGGCTTTAAGGGCGGCTTTCTTT
many | 18 | TRBJ1-1 | . | TRBV5-1 | CASTLGSGGLNGGTEAFF | TGCGCCAGCACCCTTGGCTCGGGGGGACTCAACGGAGGCACTGAAGCTTTCTTT
. | 18 | TRBJ2-2 | TRBD2 | TRBV3-1 | CASSRLTSGGPNTGELFF | TGTGCCAGCAGCCGCCTGACTAGCGGGGGCCCGAACACCGGGGAGCTGTTTTTT
many | 16 | TRBJ2-2 | . | TRBV20-1 | CSARNPTEGNTGELFF | TGCAGTGCTAGAAACCCGACGGAAGGAAACACCGGGGAGCTGTTTTTT
many | 11 | TRBJ1-2 | . | TRBV7-9 | CASSFAYGYTF | TGTGCCAGCAGCTTCGCGTATGGCTACACCTTC
many | 12 | TRBJ1-4 | . | TRBV20-1 | CRAGHSNEKLFF | TGCAGGGCCGGACACAGTAATGAAAAACTGTTTTTT
many | 14 | TRBJ1-2 | TRBD1 | TRBV6-4 | CASSDGTGGYGYTF | TGTGCCAGCAGTGACGGGACAGGGGGCTATGGCTACACCTTC
many | 16 | TRBJ2-1 | TRBD2 | TRBV7-9 | CASSQGGTSGYNEQFF | TGTGCCAGCAGCCAGGGGGGGACTAGCGGATACAATGAGCAGTTCTTC
many | 14 | TRBJ1-6 | . | TRBV12-5 | CASGTRAQDSPLHF | TGTGCTAGTGGTACCCGGGCGCAGGATTCACCCCTCCACTTT
. | 14 | TRBJ1-2 | . | TRBV5-1 | CASSDPTGLVGYTF | TGCGCCAGCAGCGACCCTACAGGGCTGGTTGGCTACACCTTC
few | 16 | TRBJ1-3 | . | TRBV5-1 | CASSLDGVAQGNTIYF | TGCGCCAGCAGCTTGGACGGAGTCGCGCAAGGAAACACCATATATTTT
many | 13 | TRBJ1-2 | . | TRBV20-1 | CSAAGTGNYGYTF | TGCAGTGCGGCGGGGACGGGGAACTATGGCTACACCTTC